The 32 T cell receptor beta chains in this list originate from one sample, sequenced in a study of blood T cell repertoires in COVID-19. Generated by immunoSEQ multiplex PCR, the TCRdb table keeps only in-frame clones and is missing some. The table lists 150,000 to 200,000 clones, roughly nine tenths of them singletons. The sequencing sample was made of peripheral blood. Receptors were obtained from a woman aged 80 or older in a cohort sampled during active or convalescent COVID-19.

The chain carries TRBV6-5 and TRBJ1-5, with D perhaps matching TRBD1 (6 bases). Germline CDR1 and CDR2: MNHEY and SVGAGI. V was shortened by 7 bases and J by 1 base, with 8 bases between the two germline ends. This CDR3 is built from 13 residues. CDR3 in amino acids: CASITGSNQPQHF. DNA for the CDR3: TGTGCCAGCATCACAGGGAGCAATCAGCCCCAGCATTTT.

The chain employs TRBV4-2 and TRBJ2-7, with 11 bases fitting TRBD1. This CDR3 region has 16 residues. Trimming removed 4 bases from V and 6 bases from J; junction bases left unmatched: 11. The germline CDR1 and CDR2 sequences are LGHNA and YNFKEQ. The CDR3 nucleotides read TGTGCCAGCAGCCGAGAGGGCGGGACAGGGGGTGGCGAGCAGTACTTC. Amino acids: CASSREGGTGGGEQYF.

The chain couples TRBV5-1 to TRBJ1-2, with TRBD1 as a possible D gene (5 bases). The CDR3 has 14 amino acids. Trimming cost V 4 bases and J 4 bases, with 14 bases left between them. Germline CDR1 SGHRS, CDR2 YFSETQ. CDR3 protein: CASSLPDGGYGYTF. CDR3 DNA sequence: TGCGCCAGCAGCCTGCCGGACGGGGGCTATGGCTACACCTTC.

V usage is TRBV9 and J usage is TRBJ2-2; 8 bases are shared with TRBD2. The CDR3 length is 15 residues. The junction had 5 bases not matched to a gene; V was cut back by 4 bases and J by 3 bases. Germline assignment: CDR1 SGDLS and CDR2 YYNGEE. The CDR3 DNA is TGTGCCAGCAGCTTAAGAGCGGGGGACACCGGGGAGCTGTTTTTT. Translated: CASSLRAGDTGELFF.

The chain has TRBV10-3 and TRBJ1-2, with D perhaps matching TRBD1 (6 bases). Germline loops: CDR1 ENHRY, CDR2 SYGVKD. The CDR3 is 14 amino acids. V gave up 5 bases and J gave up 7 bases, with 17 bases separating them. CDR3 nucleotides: TGTGCCATCAGTAGTCGACAGGAGTTAGGTGGCTACACCTTC. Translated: CAISSRQELGGYTF.

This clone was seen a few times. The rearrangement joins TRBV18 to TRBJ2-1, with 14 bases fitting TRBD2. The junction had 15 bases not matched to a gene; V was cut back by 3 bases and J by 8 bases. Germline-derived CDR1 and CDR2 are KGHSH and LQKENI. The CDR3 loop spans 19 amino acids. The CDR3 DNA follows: TGTGCCAGCTCACCTTTGGGACTAGCGGGAGTAGGGCAGAGCGATGAGCAGTTCTTC. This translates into CASSPLGLAGVGQSDEQFF.

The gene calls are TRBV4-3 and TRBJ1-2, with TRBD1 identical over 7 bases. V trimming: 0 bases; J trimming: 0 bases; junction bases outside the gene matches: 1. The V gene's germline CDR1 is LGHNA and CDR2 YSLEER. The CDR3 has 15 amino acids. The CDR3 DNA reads TGCGCCAGCAGCCAAGAGGACAGGCCTAACTATGGCTACACCTTC. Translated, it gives CASSQEDRPNYGYTF.

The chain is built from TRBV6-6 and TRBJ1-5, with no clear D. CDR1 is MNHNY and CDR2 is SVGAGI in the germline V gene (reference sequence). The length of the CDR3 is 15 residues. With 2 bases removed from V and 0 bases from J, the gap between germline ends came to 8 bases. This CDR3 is CASSYGQYSNQPQHF. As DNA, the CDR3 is TGTGCCAGCAGTTACGGCCAGTATAGCAATCAGCCCCAGCATTTT.

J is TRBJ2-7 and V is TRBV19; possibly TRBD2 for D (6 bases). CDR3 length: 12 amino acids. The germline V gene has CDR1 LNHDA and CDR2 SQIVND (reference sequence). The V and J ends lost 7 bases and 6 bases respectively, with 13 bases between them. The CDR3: CASNPGVGEQYF. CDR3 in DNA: TGTGCCAGTAATCCGGGGGTGGGCGAGCAGTACTTC.

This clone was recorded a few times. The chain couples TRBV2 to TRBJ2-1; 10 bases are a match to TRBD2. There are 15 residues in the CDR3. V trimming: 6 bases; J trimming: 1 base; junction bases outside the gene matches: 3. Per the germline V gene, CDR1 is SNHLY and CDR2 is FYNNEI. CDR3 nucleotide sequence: TGTGCCAGCAGCCAACTAGCGGGGTCCTACAATGAGCAGTTCTTC. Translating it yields CASSQLAGSYNEQFF.

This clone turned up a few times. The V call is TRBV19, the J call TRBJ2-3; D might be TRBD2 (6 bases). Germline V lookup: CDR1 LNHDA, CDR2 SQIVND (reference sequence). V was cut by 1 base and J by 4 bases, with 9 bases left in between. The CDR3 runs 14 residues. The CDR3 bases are TGTGCCAGTAGTATAGCGGGGGAAGCAGATACGCAGTATTTT. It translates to CASSIAGEADTQYF.

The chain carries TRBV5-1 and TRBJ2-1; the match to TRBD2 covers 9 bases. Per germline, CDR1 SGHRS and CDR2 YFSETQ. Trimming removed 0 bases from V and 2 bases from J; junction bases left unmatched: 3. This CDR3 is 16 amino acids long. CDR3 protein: CASSLGGTSPYNEQFF. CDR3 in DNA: TGCGCCAGCAGCTTGGGCGGGACTAGCCCCTACAATGAGCAGTTCTTC.

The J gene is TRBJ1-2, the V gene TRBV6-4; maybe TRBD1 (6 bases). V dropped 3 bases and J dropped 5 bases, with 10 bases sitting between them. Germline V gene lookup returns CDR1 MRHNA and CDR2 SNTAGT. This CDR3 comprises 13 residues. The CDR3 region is CASSDSGEYGYTF. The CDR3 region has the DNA TGTGCCAGCAGTGATTCAGGGGAGTATGGCTACACCTTC.

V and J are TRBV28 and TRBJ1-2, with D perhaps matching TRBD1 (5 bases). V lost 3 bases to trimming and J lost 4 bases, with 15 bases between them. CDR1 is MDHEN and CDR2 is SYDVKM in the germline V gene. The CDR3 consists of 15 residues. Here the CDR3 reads CASSLGSGGGYGYTF. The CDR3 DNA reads TGTGCCAGCAGTTTGGGCTCGGGGGGTGGCTATGGCTACACCTTC.

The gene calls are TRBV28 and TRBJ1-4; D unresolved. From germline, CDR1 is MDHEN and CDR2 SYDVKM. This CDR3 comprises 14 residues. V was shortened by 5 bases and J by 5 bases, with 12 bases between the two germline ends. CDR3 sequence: CASSLQIQNEKLFF. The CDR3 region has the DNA TGTGCCAGCAGTCTACAGATACAAAATGAAAAACTGTTTTTT.

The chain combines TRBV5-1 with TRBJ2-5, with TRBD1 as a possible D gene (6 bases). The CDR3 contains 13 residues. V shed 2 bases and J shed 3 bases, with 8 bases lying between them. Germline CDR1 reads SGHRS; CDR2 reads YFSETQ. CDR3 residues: CASSFSGEETQYF. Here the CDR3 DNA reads TGCGCCAGCAGCTTTTCAGGGGAAGAGACCCAGTACTTC. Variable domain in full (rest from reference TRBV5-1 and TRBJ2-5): KAGVTQTPRYLIKTRGQQVTLSCSPISGHRSVSWYQQTPGQGLQFLFEYFSETQRNKGNFPGRFSGRQFSNSRSEMNVSTLELGDSALYLCASSFSGEETQYFGPGTRLLVL.

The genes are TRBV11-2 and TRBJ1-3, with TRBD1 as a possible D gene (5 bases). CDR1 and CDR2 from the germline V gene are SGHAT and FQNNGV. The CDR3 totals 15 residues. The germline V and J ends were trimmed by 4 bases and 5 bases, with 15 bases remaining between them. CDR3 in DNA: TGTGCCAGCAGCTCAATTAAGCAGGGCAGAAACACCATATATTTT. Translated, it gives CASSSIKQGRNTIYF. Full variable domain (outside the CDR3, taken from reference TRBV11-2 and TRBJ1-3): EAGVAQSPRYKIIEKRQSVAFWCNPISGHATLYWYQQILGQGPKLLIQFQNNGVVDDSQLPKDRFSAERLKGVDSTLKIQPAKLEDSAVYLCASSSIKQGRNTIYFGEGSWLTVV.

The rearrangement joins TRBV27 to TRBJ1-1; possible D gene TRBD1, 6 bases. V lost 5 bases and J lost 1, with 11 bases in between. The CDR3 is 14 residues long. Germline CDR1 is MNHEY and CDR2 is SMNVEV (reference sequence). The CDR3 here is CASSRPGQNTEAFF. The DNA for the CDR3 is TGTGCCAGCAGTCGCCCGGGACAGAACACTGAAGCTTTCTTT.

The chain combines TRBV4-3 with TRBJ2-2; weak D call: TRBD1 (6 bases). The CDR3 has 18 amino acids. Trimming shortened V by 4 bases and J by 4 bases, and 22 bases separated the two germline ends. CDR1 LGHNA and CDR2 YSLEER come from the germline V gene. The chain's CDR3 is CASSRSSPGQTGTGELFF. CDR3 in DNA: TGCGCCAGCAGCCGATCATCTCCGGGACAAACGGGCACCGGGGAGCTGTTTTTT.

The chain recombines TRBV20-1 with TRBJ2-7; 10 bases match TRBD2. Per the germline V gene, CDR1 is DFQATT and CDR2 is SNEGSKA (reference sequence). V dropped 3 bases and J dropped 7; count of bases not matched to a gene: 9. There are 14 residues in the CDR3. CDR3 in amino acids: CSASLSGGALEQYF. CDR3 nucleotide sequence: TGCAGTGCTAGTCTCAGCGGGGGGGCCTTAGAGCAGTACTTC.

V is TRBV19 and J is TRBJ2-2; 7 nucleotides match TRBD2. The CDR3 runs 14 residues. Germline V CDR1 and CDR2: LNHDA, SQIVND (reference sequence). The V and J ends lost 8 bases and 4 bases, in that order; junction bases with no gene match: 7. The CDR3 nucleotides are TGTGCCAGTTCCGCAGTAGCGGGCACCGGGGAGCTGTTTTTT. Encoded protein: CASSAVAGTGELFF.

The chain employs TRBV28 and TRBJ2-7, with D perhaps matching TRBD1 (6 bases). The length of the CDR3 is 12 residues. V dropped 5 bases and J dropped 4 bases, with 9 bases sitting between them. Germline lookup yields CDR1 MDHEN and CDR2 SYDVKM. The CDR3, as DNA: TGTGCCAGCAGTCTTACAGGGTACGAGCAGTACTTC. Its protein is CASSLTGYEQYF.

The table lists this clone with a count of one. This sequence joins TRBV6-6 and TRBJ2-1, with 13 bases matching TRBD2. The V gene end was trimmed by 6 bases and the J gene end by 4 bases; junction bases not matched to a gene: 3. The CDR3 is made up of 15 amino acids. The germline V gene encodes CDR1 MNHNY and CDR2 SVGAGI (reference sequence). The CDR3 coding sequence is TGTGCCAGCAGACTAGCGGGAGGGCCTTACAATGAGCAGTTCTTC. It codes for CASRLAGGPYNEQFF.

CDR3 sequence (DNA): TGTGCCAGCAGTCCCCGCGGCAGCCCAACACCTACTGGAAACACCATATATTTT. Its protein product is CASSPRGSPTPTGNTIYF. This chain links TRBV28 with TRBJ1-3, with no clear D. Germline V lookup: CDR1 MDHEN, CDR2 SYDVKM. Trimming left V 5 bases short and J 2 bases short, with 22 bases between. The CDR3 extends over 18 amino acids.

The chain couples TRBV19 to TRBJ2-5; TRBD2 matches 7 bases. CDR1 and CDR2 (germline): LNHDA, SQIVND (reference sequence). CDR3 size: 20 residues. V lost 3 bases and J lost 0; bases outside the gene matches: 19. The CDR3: CASSIYFIAGLTMYQETQYF. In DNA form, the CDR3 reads TGTGCCAGTAGTATTTACTTCATAGCGGGCCTGACAATGTACCAAGAGACCCAGTACTTC.

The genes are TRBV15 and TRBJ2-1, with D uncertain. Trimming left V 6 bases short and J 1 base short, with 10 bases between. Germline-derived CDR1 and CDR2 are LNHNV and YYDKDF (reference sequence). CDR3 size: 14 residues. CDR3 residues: CATRPRSSYNEQFF. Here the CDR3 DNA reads TGTGCCACCAGACCGCGTTCGTCCTACAATGAGCAGTTCTTC.

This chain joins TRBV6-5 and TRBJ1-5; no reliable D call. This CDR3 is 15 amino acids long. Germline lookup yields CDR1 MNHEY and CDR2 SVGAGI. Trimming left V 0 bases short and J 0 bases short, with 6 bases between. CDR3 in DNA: TGTGCCAGCAGTTACTCCGGGATTAGCAATCAGCCCCAGCATTTT. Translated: CASSYSGISNQPQHF.

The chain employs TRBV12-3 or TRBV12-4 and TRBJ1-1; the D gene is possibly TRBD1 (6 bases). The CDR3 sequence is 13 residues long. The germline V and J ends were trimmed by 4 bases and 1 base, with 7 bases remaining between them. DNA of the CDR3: TGTGCCAGCAGTTCGACAGGGAACACTGAAGCTTTCTTT. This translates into CASSSTGNTEAFF.

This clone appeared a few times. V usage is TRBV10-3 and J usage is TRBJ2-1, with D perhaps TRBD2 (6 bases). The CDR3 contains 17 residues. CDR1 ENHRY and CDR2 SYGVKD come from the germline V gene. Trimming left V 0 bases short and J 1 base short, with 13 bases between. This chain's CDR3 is CAISESPGGTSYNEQFF. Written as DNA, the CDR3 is TGTGCCATCAGTGAGTCTCCGGGCGGGACTTCCTACAATGAGCAGTTCTTC.

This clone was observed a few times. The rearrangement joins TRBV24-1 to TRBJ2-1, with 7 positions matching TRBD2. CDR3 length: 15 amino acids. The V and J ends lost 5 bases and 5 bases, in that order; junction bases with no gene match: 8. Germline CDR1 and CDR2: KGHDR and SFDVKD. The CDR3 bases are TGTGCCACCAGTGCCCCGGGGGGACTTCACAATGAGCAGTTCTTC. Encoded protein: CATSAPGGLHNEQFF.

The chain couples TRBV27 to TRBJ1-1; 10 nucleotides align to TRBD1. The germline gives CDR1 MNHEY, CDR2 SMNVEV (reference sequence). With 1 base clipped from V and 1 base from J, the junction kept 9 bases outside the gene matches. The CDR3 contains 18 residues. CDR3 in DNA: TGTGCCAGCAGTTTATGGGGGACAGGGGACCCCCGGAACACTGAAGCTTTCTTT. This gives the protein CASSLWGTGDPRNTEAFF.

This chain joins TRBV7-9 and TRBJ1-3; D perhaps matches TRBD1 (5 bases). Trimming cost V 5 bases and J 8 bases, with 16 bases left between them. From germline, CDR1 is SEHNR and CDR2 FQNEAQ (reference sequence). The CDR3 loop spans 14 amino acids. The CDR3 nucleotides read TGTGCCAGCAGCGGACATCGGGAGGATGACACCATATATTTT. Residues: CASSGHREDDTIYF.